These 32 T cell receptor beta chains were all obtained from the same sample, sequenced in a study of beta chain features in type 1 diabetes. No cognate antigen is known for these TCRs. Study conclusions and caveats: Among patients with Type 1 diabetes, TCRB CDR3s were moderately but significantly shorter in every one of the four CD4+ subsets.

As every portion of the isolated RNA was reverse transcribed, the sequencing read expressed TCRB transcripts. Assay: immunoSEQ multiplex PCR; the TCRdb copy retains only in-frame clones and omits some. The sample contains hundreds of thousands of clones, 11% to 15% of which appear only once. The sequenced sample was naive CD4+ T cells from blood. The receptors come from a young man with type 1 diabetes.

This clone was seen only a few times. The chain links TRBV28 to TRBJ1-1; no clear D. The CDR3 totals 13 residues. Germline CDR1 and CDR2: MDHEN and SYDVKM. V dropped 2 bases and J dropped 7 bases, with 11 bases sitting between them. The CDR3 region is CASSLRPGVEAFF. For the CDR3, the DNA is TGTGCCAGCAGTTTACGACCTGGAGTTGAAGCTTTCTTT.

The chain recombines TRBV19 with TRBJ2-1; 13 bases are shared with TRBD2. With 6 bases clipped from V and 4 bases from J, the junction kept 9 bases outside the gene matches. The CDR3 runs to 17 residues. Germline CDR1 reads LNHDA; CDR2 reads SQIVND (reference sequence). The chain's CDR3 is CASSTSGGASGYNEQFF. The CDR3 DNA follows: TGTGCCAGTAGCACTAGCGGGGGGGCCAGTGGATACAATGAGCAGTTCTTC.

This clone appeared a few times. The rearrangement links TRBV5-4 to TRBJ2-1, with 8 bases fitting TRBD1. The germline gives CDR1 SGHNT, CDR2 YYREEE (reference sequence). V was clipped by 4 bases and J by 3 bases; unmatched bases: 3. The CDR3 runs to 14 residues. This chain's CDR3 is CASSRTGRYNEQFF. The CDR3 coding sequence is TGTGCCAGCAGCAGGACAGGGCGCTACAATGAGCAGTTCTTC.

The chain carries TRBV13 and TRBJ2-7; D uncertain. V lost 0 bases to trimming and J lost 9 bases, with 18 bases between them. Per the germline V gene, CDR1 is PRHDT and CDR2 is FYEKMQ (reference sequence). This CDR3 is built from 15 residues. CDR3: CASSLGQIVGSAQYF. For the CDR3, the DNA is TGTGCCAGCAGCTTAGGACAGATTGTTGGTAGTGCGCAGTACTTC.

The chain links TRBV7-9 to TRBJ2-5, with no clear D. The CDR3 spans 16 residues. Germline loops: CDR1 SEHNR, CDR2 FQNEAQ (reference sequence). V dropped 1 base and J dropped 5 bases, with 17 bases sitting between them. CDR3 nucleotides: TGTGCCAGCAGCTTAGAGTTCAGGCTCAATGGGGAGACCCAGTACTTC. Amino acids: CASSLEFRLNGETQYF.

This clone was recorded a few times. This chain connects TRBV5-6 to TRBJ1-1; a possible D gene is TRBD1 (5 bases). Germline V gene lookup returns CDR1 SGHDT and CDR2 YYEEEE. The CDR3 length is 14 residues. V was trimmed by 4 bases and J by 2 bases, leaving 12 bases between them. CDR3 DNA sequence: TGTGCCAGCAGCCTACTCGGGGCCAACACTGAAGCTTTCTTT. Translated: CASSLLGANTEAFF.

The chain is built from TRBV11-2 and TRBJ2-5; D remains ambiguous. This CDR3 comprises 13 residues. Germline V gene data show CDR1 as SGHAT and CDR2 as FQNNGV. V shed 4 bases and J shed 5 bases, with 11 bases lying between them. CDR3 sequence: CASSSSPSETQYF. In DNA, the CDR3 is TGTGCCAGCAGCTCGAGCCCATCGGAGACCCAGTACTTC.

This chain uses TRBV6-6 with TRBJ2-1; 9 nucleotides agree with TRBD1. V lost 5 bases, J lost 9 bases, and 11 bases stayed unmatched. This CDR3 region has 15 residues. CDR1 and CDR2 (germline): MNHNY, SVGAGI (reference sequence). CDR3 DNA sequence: TGTGCCAGCAGTCGTCCGGGACAGGGACGCGGTGAGCAGTTCTTC. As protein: CASSRPGQGRGEQFF.

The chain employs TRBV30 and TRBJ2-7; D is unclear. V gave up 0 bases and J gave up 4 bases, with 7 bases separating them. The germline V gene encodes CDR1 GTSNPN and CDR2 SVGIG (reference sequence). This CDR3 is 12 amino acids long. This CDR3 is CAWSVYGYEQYF. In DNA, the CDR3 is TGTGCCTGGAGTGTATACGGGTACGAGCAGTACTTC.

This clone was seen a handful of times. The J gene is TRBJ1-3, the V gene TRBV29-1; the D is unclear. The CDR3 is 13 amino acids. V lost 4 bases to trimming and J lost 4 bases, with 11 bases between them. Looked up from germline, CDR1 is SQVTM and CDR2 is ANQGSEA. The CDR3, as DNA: TGCAGCGTTGTAAAATTATGGGGAAACACCATATATTTT. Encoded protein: CSVVKLWGNTIYF.

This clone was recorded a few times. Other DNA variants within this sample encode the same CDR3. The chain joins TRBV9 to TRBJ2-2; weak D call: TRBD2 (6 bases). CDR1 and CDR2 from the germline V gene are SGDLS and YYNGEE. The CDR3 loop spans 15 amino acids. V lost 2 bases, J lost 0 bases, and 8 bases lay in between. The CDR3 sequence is CASSVGGANTGELFF. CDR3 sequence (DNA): TGTGCCAGCAGCGTTGGCGGGGCGAACACCGGGGAGCTGTTTTTT.

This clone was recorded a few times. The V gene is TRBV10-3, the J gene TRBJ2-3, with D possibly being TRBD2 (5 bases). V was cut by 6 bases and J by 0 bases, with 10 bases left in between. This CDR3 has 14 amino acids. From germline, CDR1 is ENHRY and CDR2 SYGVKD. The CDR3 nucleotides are TGTGCCATCAGGCGGGTCCCTAGCACAGATACGCAGTATTTT. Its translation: CAIRRVPSTDTQYF.

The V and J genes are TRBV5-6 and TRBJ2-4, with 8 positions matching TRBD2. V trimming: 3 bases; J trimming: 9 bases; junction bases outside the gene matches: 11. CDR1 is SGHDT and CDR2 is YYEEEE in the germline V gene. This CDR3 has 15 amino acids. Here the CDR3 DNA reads TGTGCCAGCAGCTCCGGGCAAGCGGGAGCATTCATTCAGTACTTC. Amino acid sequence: CASSSGQAGAFIQYF.

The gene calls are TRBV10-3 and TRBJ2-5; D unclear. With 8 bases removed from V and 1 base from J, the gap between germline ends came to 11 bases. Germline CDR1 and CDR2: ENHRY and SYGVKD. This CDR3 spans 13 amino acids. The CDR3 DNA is TGTGCCATCTCGGGCCCCGGCCAAGAGACCCAGTACTTC. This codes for CAISGPGQETQYF.

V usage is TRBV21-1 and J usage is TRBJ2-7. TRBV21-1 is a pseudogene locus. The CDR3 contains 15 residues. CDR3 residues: CASSKRWDVIYEQYF. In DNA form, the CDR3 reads TGTGCCAGCAGCAAAAGGTGGGATGTAATATACGAGCAGTACTTC.

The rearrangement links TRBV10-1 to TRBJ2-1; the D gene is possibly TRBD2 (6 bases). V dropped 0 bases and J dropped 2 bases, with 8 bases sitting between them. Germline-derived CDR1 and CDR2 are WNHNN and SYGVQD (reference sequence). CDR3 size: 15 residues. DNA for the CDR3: TGCGCCAGCAGTGAGTCGGTAGCGGCCTACAATGAGCAGTTCTTC. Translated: CASSESVAAYNEQFF.

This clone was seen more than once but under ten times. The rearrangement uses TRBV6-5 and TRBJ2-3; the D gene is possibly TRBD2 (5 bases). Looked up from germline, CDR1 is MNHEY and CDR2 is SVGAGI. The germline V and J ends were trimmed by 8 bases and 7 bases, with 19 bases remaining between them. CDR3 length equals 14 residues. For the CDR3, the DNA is TGTGCCAGCCAACATCGGGCCTGGGAGAATACGCAGTATTTT. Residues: CASQHRAWENTQYF.

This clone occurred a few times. CDR3 bases: TGTGCCTGGAGCCTAGACAGGCTGGGAGAAAAACTGTTTTTT. Its translation is CAWSLDRLGEKLFF. The chain carries TRBV30 and TRBJ1-4; maybe TRBD1 (6 bases). This CDR3 is built from 14 residues. Trimming stripped 3 bases from V and 8 bases from J, with 16 bases between. Germline V gene data show CDR1 as GTSNPN and CDR2 as SVGIG (reference sequence).

Here the CDR3 DNA reads TGTGCCAGCTCACCAACGGCAGGGAGCGGCACTGAAGCTTTCTTT. Encoded protein: CASSPTAGSGTEAFF. This chain uses TRBV18 with TRBJ1-1; possible D gene TRBD1, 5 bases. Trimming pared 2 bases from V and 4 bases from J, leaving 14 bases between. The germline V gene has CDR1 KGHSH and CDR2 LQKENI. The CDR3 is 15 amino acids.

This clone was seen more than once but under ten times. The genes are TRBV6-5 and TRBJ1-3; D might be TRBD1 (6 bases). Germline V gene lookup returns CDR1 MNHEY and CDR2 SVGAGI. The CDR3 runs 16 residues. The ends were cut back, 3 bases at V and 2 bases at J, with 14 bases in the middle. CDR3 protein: CASSYPGARAGNTIYF. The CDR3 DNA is TGTGCCAGCAGTTATCCGGGGGCAAGGGCTGGAAACACCATATATTTT.

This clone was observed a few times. The CDR3 DNA follows: TGCGCCAGCAGTCAGGCCAACAGAGACACTGAAGCTTTCTTT. Translation gives CASSQANRDTEAFF. The chain is built from TRBV23-1 and TRBJ1-1; no clear D gene. TRBV23-1 is recorded as an ORF, its role being uncertain. CDR3 length equals 14 residues. Trimming shortened V by 3 bases and J by 3 bases, and 11 bases separated the two germline ends.

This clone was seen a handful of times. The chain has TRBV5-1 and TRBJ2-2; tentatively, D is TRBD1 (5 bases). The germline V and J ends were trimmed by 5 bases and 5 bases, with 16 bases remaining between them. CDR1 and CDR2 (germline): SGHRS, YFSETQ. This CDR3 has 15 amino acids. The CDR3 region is CASRHVQAATGELFF. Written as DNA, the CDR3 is TGCGCCAGCAGACACGTACAGGCAGCTACCGGGGAGCTGTTTTTT. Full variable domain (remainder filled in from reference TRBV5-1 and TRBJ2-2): KAGVTQTPRYLIKTRGQQVTLSCSPISGHRSVSWYQQTPGQGLQFLFEYFSETQRNKGNFPGRFSGRQFSNSRSEMNVSTLELGDSALYLCASRHVQAATGELFFGEGSRLTVL.

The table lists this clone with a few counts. CDR3 protein: CASSFRQGGGYTF. CDR3 DNA sequence: TGTGCCAGCAGCTTTCGACAGGGCGGTGGCTACACCTTC. The chain carries TRBV5-6 and TRBJ1-2; 7 nucleotides line up with TRBD1. The CDR3 sequence is 13 residues long. CDR1 is SGHDT and CDR2 is YYEEEE in the germline V gene. V lost 2 bases, J lost 7 bases, and 5 bases stayed unmatched.

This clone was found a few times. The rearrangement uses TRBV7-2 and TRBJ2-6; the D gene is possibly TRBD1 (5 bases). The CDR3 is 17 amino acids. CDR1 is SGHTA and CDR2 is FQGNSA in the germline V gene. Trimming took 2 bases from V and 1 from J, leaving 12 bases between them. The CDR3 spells CASSLWIAGSGANVLTF. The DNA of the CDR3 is TGTGCCAGCAGCTTATGGATAGCAGGGTCTGGGGCCAACGTCCTGACTTTC.

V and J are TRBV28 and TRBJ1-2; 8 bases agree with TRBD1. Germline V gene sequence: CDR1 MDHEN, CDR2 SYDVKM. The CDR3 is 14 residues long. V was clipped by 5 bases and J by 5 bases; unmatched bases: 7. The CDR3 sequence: CASSPGQGWYGYTF. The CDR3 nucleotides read TGTGCCAGCAGTCCCGGACAGGGTTGGTATGGCTACACCTTC.

The CDR3 region has the DNA TGTGCCAGCAGCCAGACAGGGGCGGTCCTAATGAACACTGAAGCTTTCTTT. This gives the protein CASSQTGAVLMNTEAFF. The chain combines TRBV11-1 with TRBJ1-1; 8 bases are a match to TRBD1. J gave up 0 bases and V 5 bases, and 11 bases lay outside the gene matches. The CDR3 totals 17 residues. Germline V lookup: CDR1 SGHAT, CDR2 FQDESV (reference sequence).

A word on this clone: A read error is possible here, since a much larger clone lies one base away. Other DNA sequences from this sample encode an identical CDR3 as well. The CDR3 is CASSLNEKLFF. For the CDR3, the DNA is TGTGCCAGCAGCTTAAATGAAAAACTGTTTTTT. V gene TRBV7-9 combines with J gene TRBJ1-4; D not certain. Looked up from germline, CDR1 is SEHNR and CDR2 is FQNEAQ (reference sequence). The V and J ends lost 2 bases and 5 bases respectively, with 0 bases between them. This CDR3 spans 11 amino acids.

The DNA for the CDR3 is TGTGCCCATGAGCGATGGATGAACACTGAAGCTTTCTTT. The encoded protein is CAHERWMNTEAFF. V usage is TRBV6-1 and J usage is TRBJ1-1; D gene unclear. The CDR3 spans 13 residues. The ends were cut back, 11 bases at V and 0 bases at J, with 13 bases in the middle. Germline assignment: CDR1 MNHNS and CDR2 SASEGT.

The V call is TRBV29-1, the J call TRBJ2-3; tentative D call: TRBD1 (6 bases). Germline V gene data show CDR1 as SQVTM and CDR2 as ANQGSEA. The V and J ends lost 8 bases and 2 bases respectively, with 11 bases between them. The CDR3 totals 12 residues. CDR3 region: CSPRTDTDTQYF. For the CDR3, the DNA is TGCAGCCCCAGGACAGACACAGATACGCAGTATTTT.

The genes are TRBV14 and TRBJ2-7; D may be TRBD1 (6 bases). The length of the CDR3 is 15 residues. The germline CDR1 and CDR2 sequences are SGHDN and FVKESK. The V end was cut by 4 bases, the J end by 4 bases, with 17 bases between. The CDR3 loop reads CASSPRTVMSYEQYF. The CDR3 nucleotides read TGTGCCAGCAGCCCTAGGACAGTCATGAGTTACGAGCAGTACTTC.

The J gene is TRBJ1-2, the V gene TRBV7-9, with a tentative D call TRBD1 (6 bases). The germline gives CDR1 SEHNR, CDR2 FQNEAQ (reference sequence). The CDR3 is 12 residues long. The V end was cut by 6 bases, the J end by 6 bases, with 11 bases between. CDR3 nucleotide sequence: TGTGCCAGCAGACAGGGTTTAAATGGCTACACCTTC. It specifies CASRQGLNGYTF. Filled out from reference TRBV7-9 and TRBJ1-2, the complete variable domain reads DTGVSQNPRHKITKRGQNVTFRCDPISEHNRLYWYRQTLGQGPEFLTYFQNEAQLEKSRLLSDRFSAERPKGSFSTLEIQRTEQGDSAMYLCASRQGLNGYTFGSGTRLTVV.

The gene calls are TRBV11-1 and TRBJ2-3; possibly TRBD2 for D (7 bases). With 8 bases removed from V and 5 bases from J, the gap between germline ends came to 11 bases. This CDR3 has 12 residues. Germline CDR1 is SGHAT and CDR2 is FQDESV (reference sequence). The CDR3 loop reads CASGGGVDTQYF. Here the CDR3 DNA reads TGTGCCAGCGGAGGGGGGGTAGATACGCAGTATTTT.